This entry features one T cell receptor (beta chain) sequence. An end of the junction differs from the germline gene, which may be a read error. The record originates from a study of sequential checkpoint blockade in melanoma. Described treatment: randomized to nivolumab then ipilimumab (arm A) or the reverse (arm B). Patients had received no earlier DNA-damaging chemotherapy. The assay was immunoSEQ multiplex PCR, and TCRdb's table has in-frame clones only and misses some. The sample lists 18,000 or so clones, 50% to 65% occurring once. CDR1 is SEHNR, CDR2 FQNEAQ, per germline (reference sequence). This CDR3 spans 14 amino acids.

The chain has TRBV7-9 and TRBJ2-7, with a tentative D call TRBD1 (6 bases). The source material was CD8+ T cells sorted from blood (inferred from file names), sampled from a patient given nivolumab and ipilimumab in sequence. The source of this sequence is a human donor with melanoma. CDR3 sequence (DNA): TGCGCCAGCAGCCATGGAACAGGGTTCTACGAGCAGTACTTC. Translated, it gives CASSHGTGFYEQYF.